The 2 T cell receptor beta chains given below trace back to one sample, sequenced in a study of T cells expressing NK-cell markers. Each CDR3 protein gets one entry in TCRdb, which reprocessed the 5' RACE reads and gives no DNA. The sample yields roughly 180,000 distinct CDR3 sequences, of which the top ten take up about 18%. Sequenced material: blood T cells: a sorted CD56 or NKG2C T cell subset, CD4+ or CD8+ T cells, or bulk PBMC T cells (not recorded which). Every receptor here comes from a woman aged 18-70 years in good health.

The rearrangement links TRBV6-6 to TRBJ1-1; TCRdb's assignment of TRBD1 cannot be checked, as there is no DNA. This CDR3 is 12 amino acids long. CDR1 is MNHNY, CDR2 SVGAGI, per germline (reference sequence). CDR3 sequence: CAIQGSNTEAFF.

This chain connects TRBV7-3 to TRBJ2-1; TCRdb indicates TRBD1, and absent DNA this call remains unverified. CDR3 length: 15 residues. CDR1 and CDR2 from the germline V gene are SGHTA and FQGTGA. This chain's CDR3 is CASSQRDRAGGEQFF.